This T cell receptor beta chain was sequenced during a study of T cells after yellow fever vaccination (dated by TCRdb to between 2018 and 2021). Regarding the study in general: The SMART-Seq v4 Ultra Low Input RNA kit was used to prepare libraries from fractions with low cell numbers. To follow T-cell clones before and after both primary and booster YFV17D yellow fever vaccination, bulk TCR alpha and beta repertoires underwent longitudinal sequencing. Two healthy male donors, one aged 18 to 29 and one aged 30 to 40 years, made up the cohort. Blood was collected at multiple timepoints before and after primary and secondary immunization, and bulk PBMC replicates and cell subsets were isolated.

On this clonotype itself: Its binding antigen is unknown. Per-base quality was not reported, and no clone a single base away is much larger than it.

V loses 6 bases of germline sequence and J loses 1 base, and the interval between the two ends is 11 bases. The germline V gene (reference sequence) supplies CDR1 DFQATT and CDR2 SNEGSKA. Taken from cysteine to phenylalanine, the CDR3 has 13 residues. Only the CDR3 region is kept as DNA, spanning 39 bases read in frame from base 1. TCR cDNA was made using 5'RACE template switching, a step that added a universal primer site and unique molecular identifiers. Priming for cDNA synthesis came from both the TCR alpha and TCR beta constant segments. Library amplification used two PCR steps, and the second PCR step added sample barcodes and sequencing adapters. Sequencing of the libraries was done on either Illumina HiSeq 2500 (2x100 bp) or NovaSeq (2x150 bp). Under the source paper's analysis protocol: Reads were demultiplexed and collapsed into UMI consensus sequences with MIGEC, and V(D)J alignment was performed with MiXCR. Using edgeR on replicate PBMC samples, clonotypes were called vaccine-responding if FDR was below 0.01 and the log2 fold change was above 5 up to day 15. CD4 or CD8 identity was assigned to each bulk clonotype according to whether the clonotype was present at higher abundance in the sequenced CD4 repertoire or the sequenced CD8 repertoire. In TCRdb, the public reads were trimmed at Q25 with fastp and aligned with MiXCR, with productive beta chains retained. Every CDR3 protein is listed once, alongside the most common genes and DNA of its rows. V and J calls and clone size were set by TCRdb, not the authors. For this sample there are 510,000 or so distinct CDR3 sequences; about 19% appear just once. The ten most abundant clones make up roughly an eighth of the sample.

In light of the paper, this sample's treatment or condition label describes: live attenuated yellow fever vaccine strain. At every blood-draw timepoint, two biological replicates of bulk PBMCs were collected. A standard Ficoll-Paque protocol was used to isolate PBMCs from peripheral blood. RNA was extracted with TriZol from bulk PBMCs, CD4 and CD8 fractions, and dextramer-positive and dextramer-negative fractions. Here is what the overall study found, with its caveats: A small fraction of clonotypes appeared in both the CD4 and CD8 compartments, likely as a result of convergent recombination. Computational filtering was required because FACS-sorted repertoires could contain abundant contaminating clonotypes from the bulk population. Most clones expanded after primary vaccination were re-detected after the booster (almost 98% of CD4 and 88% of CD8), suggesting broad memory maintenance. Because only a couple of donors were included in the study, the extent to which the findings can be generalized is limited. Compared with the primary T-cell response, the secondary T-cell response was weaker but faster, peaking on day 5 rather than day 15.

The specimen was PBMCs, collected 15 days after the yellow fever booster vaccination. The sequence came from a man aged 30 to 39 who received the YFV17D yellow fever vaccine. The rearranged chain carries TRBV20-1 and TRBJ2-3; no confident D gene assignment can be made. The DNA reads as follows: TGCAGTGCACGAGCTAGAGGCACAGATACGCAGTATTTT. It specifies CSARARGTDTQYF.